Included here is one TCR beta chain sequence, with context. Its antigen is not known. This sample was included in a study of cytomegalovirus exposure and HLA in healthy donors. Overall study results and limits: Later on, a genetic analysis was performed. It linked a missense variant in DCLRE1C with V- and J-gene trimming of TCR beta.

The CDR3 totals 16 residues. V was pared by 3 bases and J by 1 base, with 12 bases between. Germline lookup yields CDR1 SGHTA and CDR2 FQGTGA. Amplification used 60 Vbeta primers and 13 Jbeta primers. Source study methods: About 10 million shared chains were among the about 80 million unique TCR beta chains that a later analysis counted. The repertoire was sequenced with immunoSEQ multiplex PCR; TCRdb's copy has only in-frame clones and lacks some. That table supplies the V and J calls and clone size; D and trimming were determined from the DNA. The sample has some 150,000 clones, over 70% seen once. This receptor was taken from a young man in good health and CMV-seronegative. The sequenced sample was PBMCs. V and J are TRBV7-3 and TRBJ2-2; weak D call: TRBD1 (6 bases). The CDR3 nucleotides are TGTGCCAGCAGCTTCGACTCGGGACAGAACACCGGGGAGCTGTTTTTT. Protein sequence: CASSFDSGQNTGELFF. Full variable domain (rest looked up from reference TRBV7-3 and TRBJ2-2): GAGVSQTPSNKVTEKGKYVELRCDPISGHTALYWYRQSLGQGPEFLIYFQGTGAADDSGLPNDRFFAVRPEGSVSTLKIQRTERGDSAVYLCASSFDSGQNTGELFFGEGSRLTVL.